The sequence of this T cell receptor beta chain was determined in a study of cytomegalovirus exposure and HLA in healthy donors (TCRdb year 2017). At the level of the whole study: According to a later analysis, the roughly 130 validation repertoires were produced on the same platform as the approximately 690 repertoires of the first cohort. The study aimed to test whether cataloging public T cell receptors could reveal signatures of past pathogen exposure. In addition to the first cohort of 666 subjects, a separate validation cohort of some 120 different subjects was used. The study combined high-throughput TCR immunosequencing, statistical association of individual TCRs with disease status, and machine learning to predict cytomegalovirus infection status. The paper's findings and limits, for the study overall: A total of some 180 TCR beta chains were listed by the study as associated with cytomegalovirus. The classifier was reported to diagnose cytomegalovirus status with high specificity and sensitivity in both the original and validation cohorts. A later analysis lacked HLA typing for the validation cohort, so it scored co-occurrence in that cohort across all 120 repertoires. It was suggested by the authors that the approach could potentially be generalized to other disease states and immunological phenotypes. While some public TCRs were present in many individuals, most TCR sequences turned up only very rarely across donors. Subsequent analysis determined that TCRs grouped into clusters in the first cohort also showed a tendency toward co-occurrence across the roughly 110 validation repertoires, and about 93% of cluster scores exceeded 0. A few of the identified cytomegalovirus-associated TCR beta chains were confirmed in vitro to be specific for cytomegalovirus antigens.

Reading from cysteine to phenylalanine, the CDR3 counts 15 amino acids. This entry keeps only the CDR3 DNA: 45 bases, framed from base 1. Based on the germline V gene, the CDR1 and CDR2 sequences are MNHEY and SVGAGI. V is cut back by 6 bases and J by 3 bases, with 10 bases in the junction unmatched. Donors formed part of the validation cohort, which comprised over a hundred subjects and was distinct from the first cohort of 690 or so subjects. Libraries were prepared through the immunoSEQ multiplex PCR assay. On the authors' methods: To diagnose cytomegalovirus status from the catalog of TCR beta chain sequences, a statistical classification framework was built. TCRdb obtained this table from immuneACCESS and retained in-frame rearrangements with V and J assigned. These tables miss some clones; where compared with another copy, unresolved V genes account for less than half of the shortfall, and the remainder is unexplained. Clone size and V and J calls were adopted from that table, with D and trimming inferred from the DNA. A total of some 140,000 clones appear in this sample, around 88% of them only once. The leading ten clones occupy about 22% of the sample.

For this clone: It lacks a known antigen. The input lacks base qualities; no much larger clone sits a single base away.

Input material: PBMCs. The clonotype comes from a man in his late teens or twenties in good health and CMV-seropositive. The chain was built from TRBV6-5 and TRBJ1-2; 7 of the junction bases match TRBD1. The CDR3 region reads CASRRDSLTDYGYTF. The DNA is TGTGCCAGCAGGCGGGACAGCCTAACTGACTATGGCTACACCTTC.